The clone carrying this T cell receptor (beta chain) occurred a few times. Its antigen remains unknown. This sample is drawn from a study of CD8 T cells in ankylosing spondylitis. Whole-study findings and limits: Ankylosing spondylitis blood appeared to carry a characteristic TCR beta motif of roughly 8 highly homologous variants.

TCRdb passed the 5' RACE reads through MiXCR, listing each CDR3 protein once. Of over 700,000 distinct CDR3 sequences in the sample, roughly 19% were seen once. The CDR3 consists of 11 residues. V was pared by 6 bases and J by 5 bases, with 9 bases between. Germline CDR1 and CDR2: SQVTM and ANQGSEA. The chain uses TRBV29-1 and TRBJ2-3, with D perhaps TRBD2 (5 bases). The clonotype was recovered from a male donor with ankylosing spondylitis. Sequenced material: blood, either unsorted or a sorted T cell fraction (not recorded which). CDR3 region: CSVGRGDTQYF. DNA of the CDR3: TGCAGCGTCGGACGGGGAGATACGCAGTATTTT.